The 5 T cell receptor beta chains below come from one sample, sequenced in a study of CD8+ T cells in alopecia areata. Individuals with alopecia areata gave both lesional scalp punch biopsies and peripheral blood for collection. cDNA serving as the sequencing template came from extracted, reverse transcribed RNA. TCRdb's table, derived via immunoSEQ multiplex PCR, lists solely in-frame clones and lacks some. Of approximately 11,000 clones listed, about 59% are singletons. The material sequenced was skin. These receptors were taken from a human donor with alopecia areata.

CDR3 residues: CASTPRDRDGLFF. The CDR3 DNA sequence: TGTGCCAGCACCCCCCGGGACAGGGATGGACTGTTTTTT. The chain carries TRBV6-1 and TRBJ1-4; 9 bases are a match to TRBD1. The CDR3 sequence is 13 residues long. Unmatched junction bases numbered 10, after V lost 7 bases and J lost 13 bases. Germline lookup yields CDR1 MNHNS and CDR2 SASEGT.

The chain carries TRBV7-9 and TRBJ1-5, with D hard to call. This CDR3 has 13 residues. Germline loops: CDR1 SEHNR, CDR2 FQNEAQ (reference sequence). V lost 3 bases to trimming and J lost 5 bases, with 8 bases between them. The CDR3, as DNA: TGTGCCAGCAGCTTGGTTGGCCATCAGCCCCAGCATTTT. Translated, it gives CASSLVGHQPQHF.

The CDR3 DNA reads as TGTGCCACCAGACCGAGCGGGGGACTCACAGATACGCAGTATTTT. It is translated as CATRPSGGLTDTQYF. The genes are TRBV6-6 and TRBJ2-3; 8 nucleotides line up with TRBD2. The ends lost 10 bases at V and 2 bases at J; junction bases unmatched: 11. Germline V lookup: CDR1 MNHNY, CDR2 SVGAGI (reference sequence). CDR3 length: 15 amino acids.

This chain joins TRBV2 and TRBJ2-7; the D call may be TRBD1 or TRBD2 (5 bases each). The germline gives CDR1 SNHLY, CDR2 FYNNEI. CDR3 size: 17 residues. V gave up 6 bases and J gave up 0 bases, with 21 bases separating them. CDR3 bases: TGTGCCAGCAGGACCCAAACGGGAAGGGGCAGCTCCTACGAGCAGTACTTC. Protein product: CASRTQTGRGSSYEQYF.

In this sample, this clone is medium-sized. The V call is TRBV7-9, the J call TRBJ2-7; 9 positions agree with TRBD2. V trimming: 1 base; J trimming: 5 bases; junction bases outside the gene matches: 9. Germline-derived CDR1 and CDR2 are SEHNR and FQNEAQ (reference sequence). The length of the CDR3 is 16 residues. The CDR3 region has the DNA TGTGCCAGCAGCTTAGACGCGGGACTAGCTTACAACGAGCAGTACTTC. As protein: CASSLDAGLAYNEQYF.